This T cell receptor (beta chain) was documented in a study of cytomegalovirus exposure and HLA in healthy donors (dated by TCRdb to the late 2010s). For context, the study as a whole: The 500 to 800 repertoires of the first cohort and the 120 validation repertoires were produced on the same platform, according to a later analysis. The study was designed to test whether signatures of past pathogen exposure could be identified by cataloging public T cell receptors. A separate validation cohort of about 110 different subjects was used in addition to the 666-subject first cohort. The study combined high-throughput TCR immunosequencing, statistical association of individual TCRs with disease status, and machine learning to predict cytomegalovirus infection status.

Libraries came from the immunoSEQ multiplex PCR assay. The study's processing was this. A statistical classification framework was developed to diagnose cytomegalovirus status using the catalog of TCR beta chain sequences. TCRdb re-hosts the immuneACCESS table, in-frame sequences only. Its copies lack some clones; in the studies checked, an unresolved V gene accounts for under half of them, and the cause for the rest is not known. V and J calls plus clone size are reproduced from that table; the DNA served to infer D and trimming. The sample contains about 49,000 clones, 92% of them found a single time. 1.4% to 1.5% of the sample is taken by the ten largest. Results and caveats for the whole study, not just this receptor: The study gave a list of about 150 TCR beta chains associated with cytomegalovirus. All 120 or so repertoires were used to score co-occurrence in the validation cohort in a later analysis, because that analysis had no HLA typing for the cohort. While some public TCRs were present in many individuals, most TCR sequences turned up only very rarely across donors. In both the original and validation cohorts, the classifier was reported to diagnose cytomegalovirus status with high specificity and sensitivity. In vitro tests confirmed that three of the cytomegalovirus-associated TCR beta chains recognize cytomegalovirus antigens. It was suggested by the authors that the approach could potentially be generalized to other disease states and immunological phenotypes. Subsequent analysis determined that TCRs grouped into clusters in the first cohort also showed a tendency toward co-occurrence across the 130 or so validation repertoires, and approximately 93% of cluster scores exceeded 0.

Trimming takes 4 bases off V and 2 bases off J; junction bases not matched to a gene: 20. From its cysteine to its phenylalanine, the CDR3 spans 19 amino acids. This entry keeps only the CDR3 DNA: 57 bases, framed from base 1. Taken from the germline V gene, the CDR1 and CDR2 loops are SGHTS and YDEGEE. The donors belonged to the validation cohort of about 120 subjects, which was separate from the approximately 700-subject first cohort. Notes on this clone: Its antigen remains unidentified. Nothing much larger sits one base from this clone, and base qualities are not available.

Sequencing was performed on PBMCs. Rearrangement joined TRBV5-8 to TRBJ2-7, and TRBD2 matches 8 of the central bases. This clonotype was sampled from a man aged 18 to 30 in good health and CMV-seronegative. Here is the DNA: TGTGCCAGCAGCGGAAAAACGGGACTAGGCCTACGGGAGGCCTACGAGCAGTACTTC. Translated, it reads CASSGKTGLGLREAYEQYF.